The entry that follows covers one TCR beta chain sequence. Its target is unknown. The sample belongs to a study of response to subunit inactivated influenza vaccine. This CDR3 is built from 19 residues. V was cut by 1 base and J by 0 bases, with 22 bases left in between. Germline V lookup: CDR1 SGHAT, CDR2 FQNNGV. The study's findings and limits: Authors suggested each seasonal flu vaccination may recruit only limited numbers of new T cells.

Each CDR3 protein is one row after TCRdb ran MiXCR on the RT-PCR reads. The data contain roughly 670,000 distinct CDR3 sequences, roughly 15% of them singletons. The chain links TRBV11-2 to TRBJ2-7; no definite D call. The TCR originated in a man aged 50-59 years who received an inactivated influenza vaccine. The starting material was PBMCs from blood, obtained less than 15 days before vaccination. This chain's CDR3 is CASSLVGIVGTTSSYEQYF. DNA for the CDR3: TGTGCCAGCAGCTTAGTCGGTATTGTGGGTACAACGAGCTCCTACGAGCAGTACTTC.